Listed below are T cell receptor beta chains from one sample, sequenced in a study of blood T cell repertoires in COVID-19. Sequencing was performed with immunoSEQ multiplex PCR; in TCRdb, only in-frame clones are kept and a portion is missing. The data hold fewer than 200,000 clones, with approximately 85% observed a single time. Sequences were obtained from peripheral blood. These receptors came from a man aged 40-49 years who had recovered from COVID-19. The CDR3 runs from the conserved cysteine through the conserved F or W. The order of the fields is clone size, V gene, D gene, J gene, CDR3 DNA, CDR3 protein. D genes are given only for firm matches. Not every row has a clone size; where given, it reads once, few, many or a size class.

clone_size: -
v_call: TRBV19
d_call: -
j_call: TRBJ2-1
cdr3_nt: TGTGCCAGTAGTGTGTCGCAGGGTAAGGAGCAGTTCTTC
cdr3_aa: CASSVSQGKEQFF

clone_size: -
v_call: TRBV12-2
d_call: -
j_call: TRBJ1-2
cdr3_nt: TGTGCAAGTCGCTTAGGGGGGGACAGAAATACGCATAAAGTTGACTATGGCTACACCTTC
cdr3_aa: CASRLGGDRNTHKVDYGYTF

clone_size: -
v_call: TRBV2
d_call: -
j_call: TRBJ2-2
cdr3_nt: TGTGCCAGCAGTGAAGAAGCGGGGAACACCGGGGAGCTGTTTTTT
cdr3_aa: CASSEEAGNTGELFF

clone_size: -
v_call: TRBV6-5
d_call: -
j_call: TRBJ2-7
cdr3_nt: TGTGCCAGCAGTTACAATCCAGGGATCTACGAGCAGTACTTC
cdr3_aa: CASSYNPGIYEQYF

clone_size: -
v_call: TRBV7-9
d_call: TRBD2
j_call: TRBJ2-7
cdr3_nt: TGTGCCAGCAGCCCAACTAGCGGGTTAGACGAGCAGTACTTC
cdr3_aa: CASSPTSGLDEQYF

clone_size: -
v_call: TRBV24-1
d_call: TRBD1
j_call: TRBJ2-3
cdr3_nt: TGTGCCACCAGTGATCCTCGACAGGGGACAGATACGCAGTATTTT
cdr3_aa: CATSDPRQGTDTQYF

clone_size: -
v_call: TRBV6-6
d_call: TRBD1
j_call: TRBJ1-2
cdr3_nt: TGTGCCAGCAGTTACGACAGGGGAGGCGGCTACACCTTC
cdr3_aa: CASSYDRGGGYTF

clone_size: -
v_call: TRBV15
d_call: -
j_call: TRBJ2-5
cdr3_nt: TGTGCCACCAGCGGGGGGGCGGGGGAAGAGACCCAGTACTTC
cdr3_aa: CATSGGAGEETQYF

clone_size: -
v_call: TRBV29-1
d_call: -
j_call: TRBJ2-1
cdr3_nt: TGCAGCGTCGCCCTAGGGGGGGCGATCTGGAATGAGCAGTTCTTC
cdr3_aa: CSVALGGAIWNEQFF

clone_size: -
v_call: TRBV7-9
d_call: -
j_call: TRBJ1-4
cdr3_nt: TGTGCCAGCAGCCCGTCCTCTGGAGGTGAAAAACTGTTTTTT
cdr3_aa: CASSPSSGGEKLFF

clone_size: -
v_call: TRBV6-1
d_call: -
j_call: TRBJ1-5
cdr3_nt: TGTGCCAGCAGTGAAGCGGGGGGAAGATTCGATCAGCCCCAGCATTTT
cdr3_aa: CASSEAGGRFDQPQHF

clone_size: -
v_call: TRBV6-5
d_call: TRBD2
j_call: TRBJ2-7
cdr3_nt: TGTGCCAGCAGTTACTCGGCAGGCGGGAGCTCCTACGAGCAGTACTTC
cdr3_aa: CASSYSAGGSSYEQYF

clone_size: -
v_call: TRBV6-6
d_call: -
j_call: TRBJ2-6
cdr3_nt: TGTGCCAGCAGTTACATAGGGGCGACTGGGGCCAACGTCCTGACTTTC
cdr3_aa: CASSYIGATGANVLTF

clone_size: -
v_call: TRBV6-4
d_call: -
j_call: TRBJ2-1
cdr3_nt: TGTGCCAGCAGTGACCCCTACCAGGACAAACCATTCTACAATGAGCAGTTCTTC
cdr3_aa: CASSDPYQDKPFYNEQFF

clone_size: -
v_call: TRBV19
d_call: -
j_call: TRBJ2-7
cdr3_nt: TGTGCCAGTAGTATAGTTGCCGGGACTGGGAGCTCCTACGAGCAGTACTTC
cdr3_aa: CASSIVAGTGSSYEQYF

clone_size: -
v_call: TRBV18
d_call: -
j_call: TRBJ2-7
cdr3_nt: TGTGCCAGCTCACCGGGCACCAGTGGTCCCTACGAGCAGTACTTC
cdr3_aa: CASSPGTSGPYEQYF

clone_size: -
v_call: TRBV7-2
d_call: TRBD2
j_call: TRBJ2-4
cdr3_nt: TGTGCCAGCAGCTTAGAAGCGGGAGGTTACATTCAGTACTTC
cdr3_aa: CASSLEAGGYIQYF

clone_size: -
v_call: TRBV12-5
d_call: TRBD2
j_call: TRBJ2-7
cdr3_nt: TGTGCTAGTGGATCCAGAATAGGGCGGGGGGACTCCTACGAGCAGTACTTC
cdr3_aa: CASGSRIGRGDSYEQYF

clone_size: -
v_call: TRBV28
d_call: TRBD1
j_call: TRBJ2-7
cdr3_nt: TGTGCCAGCAGTGCACCTACGGGACAGGGAGAAAGCTGGGTTTACGAGCAGTACTTC
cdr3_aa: CASSAPTGQGESWVYEQYF

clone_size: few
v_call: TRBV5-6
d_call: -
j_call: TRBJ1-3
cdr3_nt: TGTGCCAGCAGCTTGGGTGGTACGTTAGTATCTGGAAACACCATATATTTT
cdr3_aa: CASSLGGTLVSGNTIYF

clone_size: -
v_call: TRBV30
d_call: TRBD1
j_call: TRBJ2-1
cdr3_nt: TGTGCCTGGAGGGGGGGACAGGGGACCCACTGGGGGAATGAGCAGTTCTTC
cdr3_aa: CAWRGGQGTHWGNEQFF

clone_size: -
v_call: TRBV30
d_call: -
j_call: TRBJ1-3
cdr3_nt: TGTGCCTGGAGGATACCAGGTCCGGGAAACACCATATATTTT
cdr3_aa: CAWRIPGPGNTIYF

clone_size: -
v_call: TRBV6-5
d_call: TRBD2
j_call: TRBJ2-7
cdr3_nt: TGTGCCAGCAATCCCACTAGCGGGGGGGTACACGAGCAGTACTTC
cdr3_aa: CASNPTSGGVHEQYF

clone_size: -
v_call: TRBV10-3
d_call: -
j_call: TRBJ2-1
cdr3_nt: TGTGCCATCAGCGCGGCGGGGCAGCCCTACAATGAGCAGTTCTTC
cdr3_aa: CAISAAGQPYNEQFF

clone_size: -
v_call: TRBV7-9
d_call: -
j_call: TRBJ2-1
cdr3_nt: TGTGCCAGCAGCTTATGGGGCGATGAGCAGTTCTTC
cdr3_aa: CASSLWGDEQFF

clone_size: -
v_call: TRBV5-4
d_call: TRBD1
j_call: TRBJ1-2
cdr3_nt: TGTGCCAGCAGCGCCGGTCGAGACAGGGGACTTCTTGAGGGCTACACCTTC
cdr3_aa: CASSAGRDRGLLEGYTF

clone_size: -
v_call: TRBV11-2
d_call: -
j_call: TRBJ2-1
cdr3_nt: TGTGCCAGCAGCCTTAGCACCGAGCTATTAAGCGGGGAGCAGTTCTTC
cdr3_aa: CASSLSTELLSGEQFF

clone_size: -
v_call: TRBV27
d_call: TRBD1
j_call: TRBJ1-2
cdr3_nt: TGTGCCAGCAGTCCGCCGGGACAGGCGCAAACCGGCTACACCTTC
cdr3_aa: CASSPPGQAQTGYTF

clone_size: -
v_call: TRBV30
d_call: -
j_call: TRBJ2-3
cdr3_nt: TGTGCCTGGAGTAACAGTTGGACAGATACGCAGTATTTT
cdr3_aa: CAWSNSWTDTQYF

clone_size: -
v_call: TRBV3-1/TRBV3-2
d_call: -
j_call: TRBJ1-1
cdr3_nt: TGTGCCAGCAGCCAGGGAGCTGAAGCTTTCTTT
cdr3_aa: CASSQGAEAFF

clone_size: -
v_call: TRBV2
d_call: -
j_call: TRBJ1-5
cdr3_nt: TGTGCCAGCATGAGGTGGGTAAATCAGCCCCAGCATTTT
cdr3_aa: CASMRWVNQPQHF

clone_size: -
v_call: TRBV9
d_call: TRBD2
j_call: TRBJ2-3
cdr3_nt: TGTGCCAGCAGCGGCGGGGGGGTCACAGATACGCAGTATTTT
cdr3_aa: CASSGGGVTDTQYF

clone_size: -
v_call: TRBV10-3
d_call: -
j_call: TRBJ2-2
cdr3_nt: TGTGCCATCAGTGATCGCACCGGGGAGCTGTTTTTT
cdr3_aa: CAISDRTGELFF

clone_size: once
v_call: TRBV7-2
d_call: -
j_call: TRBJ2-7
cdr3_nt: TGTGCCAGCAGCCCGGGATCCTCCTCCTACGAGCAGTACTTC
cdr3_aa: CASSPGSSSYEQYF

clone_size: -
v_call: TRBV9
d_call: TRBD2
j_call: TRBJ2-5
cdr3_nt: TGTGCCAGCAGCGTAGAGGCGGGGGGCCGGGAGACCCAGTACTTC
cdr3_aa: CASSVEAGGRETQYF

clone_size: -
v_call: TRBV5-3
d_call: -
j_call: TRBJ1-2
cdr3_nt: TGTGCCAGAAGCTTGGAACGGCGGGGGAGCGGTGGCTACACCTTC
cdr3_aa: CARSLERRGSGGYTF

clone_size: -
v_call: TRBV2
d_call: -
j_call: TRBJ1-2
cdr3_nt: TGTGCCAGCAGTGATGGTTGGGGCTACTATGGCTACACCTTC
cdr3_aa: CASSDGWGYYGYTF

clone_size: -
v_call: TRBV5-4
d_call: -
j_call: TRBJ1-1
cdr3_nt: TGTGCCAGCAGCTATGGGACAAGATCTTTGAACACTGAAGCTTTCTTT
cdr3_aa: CASSYGTRSLNTEAFF

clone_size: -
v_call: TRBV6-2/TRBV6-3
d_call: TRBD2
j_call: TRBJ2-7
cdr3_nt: TGTGCCAGCAGTCCCCGGGAGGGGCCCTACGAGCAGTACTTC
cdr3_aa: CASSPREGPYEQYF

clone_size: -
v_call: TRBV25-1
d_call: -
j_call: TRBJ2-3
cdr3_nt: TGTGCCAGTAACAGTGACACATCAAGCACAGATACGCAGTATTTT
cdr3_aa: CASNSDTSSTDTQYF

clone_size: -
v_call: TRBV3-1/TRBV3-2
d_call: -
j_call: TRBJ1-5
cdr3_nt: TGTGCCAGCAGCCAAGAGCAGGGTCAGCCCCAGCATTTT
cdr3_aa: CASSQEQGQPQHF

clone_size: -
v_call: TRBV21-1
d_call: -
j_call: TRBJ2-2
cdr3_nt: TGTGCCAGCAGCCAAACAGGGTGCACCGGGGAGCTGTTTTTT
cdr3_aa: CASSQTGCTGELFF

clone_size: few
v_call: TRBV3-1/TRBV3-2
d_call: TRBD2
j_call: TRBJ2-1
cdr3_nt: TGTGCCAGTAACGGGGGACTAGCGGGAAACAATGAGCAGTTCTTC
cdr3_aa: CASNGGLAGNNEQFF

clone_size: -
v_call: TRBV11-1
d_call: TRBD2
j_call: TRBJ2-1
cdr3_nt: TGTGCCAGCAGCTCGGCTGGACTAGTGAGAAATGAGCAGTTCTTC
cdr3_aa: CASSSAGLVRNEQFF

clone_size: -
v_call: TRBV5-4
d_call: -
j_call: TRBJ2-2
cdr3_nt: TGTGCCAGCAGTCAGGGCAGGGAATTGGCGGGGGAGCTGTTTTTT
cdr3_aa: CASSQGRELAGELFF